This T cell receptor beta chain was sequenced during a study of T cells in Graves' hyperthyroidism and ophthalmopathy. Study-wide findings and caveats: Most expanded thyroid clonotypes above 0.001 also appeared in blood. Ophthalmopathy was distinguished from stable hyperthyroidism by 13 V-J signatures. Ophthalmopathy prediction by the model preceded onset by a median about 6 months.

Diagnoses were made from clinical symptoms, serum measures (thyroxine and TRAb), thyroid ultrasound and orbital computed tomography. On this clonotype itself: What it binds is not known. A single base separates this from a much larger clone, so it may be a read error.

The CDR3 has 15 residues. Looked up from germline, CDR1 is DFQATT and CDR2 is SNEGSKA (reference sequence). Researchers took RNA transcripts and amplified the TCR beta CDR3 regions from them. In the first-round RT-PCR of the TCR CDR3, the HTBI primer set was used. TCRdb re-called the multiplex PCR reads with MiXCR, one entry per CDR3 protein. Altogether approximately 510,000 distinct CDR3 sequences are present, 40% to 55% being singletons, with the ten largest covering about 45%. The sample consisted of peripheral blood or thyroid tissue (not recorded which). The source is an adult woman with Graves' disease, either hyperthyroidism or ophthalmopathy (not recorded which). The gene calls are TRBV20-1 and TRBJ1-5; possible D gene TRBD1, 5 bases. CDR3 sequence reads: CIAPAGGSGNQPQHF. CDR3 DNA sequence: TGCATTGCCCCCGCCGGGGGTTCCGGCAATCAGCCCCAGCATTTT.